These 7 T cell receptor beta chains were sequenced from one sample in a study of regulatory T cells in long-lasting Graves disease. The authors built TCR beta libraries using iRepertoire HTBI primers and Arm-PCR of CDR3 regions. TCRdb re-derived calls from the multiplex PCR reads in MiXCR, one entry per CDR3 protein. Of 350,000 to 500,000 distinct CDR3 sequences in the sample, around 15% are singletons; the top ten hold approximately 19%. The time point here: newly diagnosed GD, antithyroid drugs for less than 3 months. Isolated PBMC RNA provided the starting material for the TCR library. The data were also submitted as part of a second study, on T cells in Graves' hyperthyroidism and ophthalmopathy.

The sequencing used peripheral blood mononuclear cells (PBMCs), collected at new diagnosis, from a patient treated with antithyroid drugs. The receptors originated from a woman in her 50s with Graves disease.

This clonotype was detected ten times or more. Here the CDR3 reads CASGLIPTGGISGELFF. As DNA, the CDR3 is TGTGCTAGTGGTTTGATCCCGACAGGGGGCATTTCCGGGGAGCTGTTTTTT. The chain carries TRBV12-5 and TRBJ2-2; 10 positions match TRBD1. Germline CDR1 reads LGHNT; CDR2 reads FRNRAP. The CDR3 extends over 17 amino acids. The trim removed 2 bases at V and 6 bases at J, leaving 9 bases unmatched.

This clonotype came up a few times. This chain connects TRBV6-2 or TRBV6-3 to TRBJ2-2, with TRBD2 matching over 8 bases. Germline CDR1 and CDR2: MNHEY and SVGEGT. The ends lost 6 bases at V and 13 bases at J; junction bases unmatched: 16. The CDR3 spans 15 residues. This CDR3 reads CASRVAGTSPVGLFF. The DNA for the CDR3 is TGTGCCAGCAGAGTAGCGGGGACAAGTCCGGTGGGGCTGTTTTTT.

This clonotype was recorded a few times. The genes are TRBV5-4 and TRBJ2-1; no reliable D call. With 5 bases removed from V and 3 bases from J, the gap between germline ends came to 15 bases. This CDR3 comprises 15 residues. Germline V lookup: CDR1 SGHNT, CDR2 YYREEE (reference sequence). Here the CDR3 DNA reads TGTGCCAGCAGATTATGGGATCCAATCTACAATGAGCAGTTCTTC. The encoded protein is CASRLWDPIYNEQFF.

Here the CDR3 reads CSPLQTSGSNEQFF. CDR3 in DNA: TGCAGTCCCCTACAGACTAGCGGGAGTAATGAGCAGTTCTTC. The J gene is TRBJ2-1, the V gene TRBV20-1, with TRBD2 matching over 12 bases. Germline V gene lookup returns CDR1 DFQATT and CDR2 SNEGSKA (reference sequence). V was clipped by 8 bases and J by 7 bases; unmatched bases: 9. CDR3 length: 14 residues.

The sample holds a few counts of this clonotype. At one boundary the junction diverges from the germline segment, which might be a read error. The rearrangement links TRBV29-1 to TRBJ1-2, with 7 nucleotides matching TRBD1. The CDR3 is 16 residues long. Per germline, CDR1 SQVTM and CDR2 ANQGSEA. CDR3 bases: TGCAGCATTGACCCTCAAGACAGGGCCCCATTCTATGGCTACACCTTC. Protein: CSIDPQDRAPFYGYTF.

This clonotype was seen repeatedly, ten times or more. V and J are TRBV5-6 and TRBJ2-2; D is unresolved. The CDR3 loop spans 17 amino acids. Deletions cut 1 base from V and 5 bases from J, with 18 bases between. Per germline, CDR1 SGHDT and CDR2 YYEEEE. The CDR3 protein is CASSLLGETPGTGELFF. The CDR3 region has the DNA TGTGCCAGCAGCTTGCTTGGAGAGACTCCAGGTACCGGGGAGCTGTTTTTT.

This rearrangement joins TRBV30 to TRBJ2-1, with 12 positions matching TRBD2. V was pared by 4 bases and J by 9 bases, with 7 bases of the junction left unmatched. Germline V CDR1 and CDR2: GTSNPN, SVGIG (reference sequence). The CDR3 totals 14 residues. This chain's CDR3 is CAWTPSGRAGEQFF. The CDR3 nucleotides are TGTGCCTGGACTCCTAGCGGGAGGGCAGGTGAGCAGTTCTTC.